A single sample gave rise to the 2 T cell receptor beta chains below, sequenced in a study of CD8 T cells in cerebrospinal fluid in Alzheimer's disease. TCRdb reprocessed the 10x single-cell sequencing reads and keeps a single row for each CDR3 protein, giving no DNA. The sample yields 1,500 to 2,000 distinct CDR3 sequences, of which the top ten take up approximately 9.2%. The sequenced sample was cerebrospinal fluid. These receptors were taken from a human donor with mild cognitive impairment.

The V call is TRBV12-3 or TRBV12-4, the J call TRBJ1-1. The CDR3 extends over 12 amino acids. The CDR3 protein is CASSLGSSEAFF.

The chain carries TRBV7-9 and TRBJ2-3; lacking DNA, the TRBD1 call made by TCRdb goes unchecked. CDR1 and CDR2 (germline): SEHNR, FQNEAQ (reference sequence). The CDR3 is made up of 18 amino acids. The CDR3 here is CASSDRDRGPVFTDTQYF.